Below, one TCR beta chain is given with its context. Germline V lookup: CDR1 SGHDT, CDR2 YYEEEE. Germline trimming cut 4 bases from V and 3 bases from J; bases unmatched to any gene: 6. The CDR3 has 15 amino acids. This sample stems from a study of cytomegalovirus exposure and HLA in healthy donors. Vbeta (60) and Jbeta (13) primers were used in the PCR. Libraries were prepared by immunoSEQ multiplex PCR; TCRdb keeps only in-frame clonotypes and omits some of them. The data show under 150,000 clones, roughly 85% seen once. Specimen: PBMCs. The chain is built from TRBV5-6 and TRBJ1-4, with 7 positions matching TRBD1. This TCR was recovered from a man between 40 and 49 years old in good health and CMV-seronegative. The CDR3 coding sequence is TGTGCCAGCAGCGGAAGGGGGCGGGCTAATGAAAAACTGTTTTTT. This codes for CASSGRGRANEKLFF.